A selection of T cell receptor beta chains follows, all from one sample in a study of blood T cells in healthy people across ages. TCRdb recomputed calls from the 5' RACE reads with MiXCR, one row per CDR3 protein. Of over a million distinct CDR3 sequences listed, approximately 43% are singletons. The sequencing sample was made of blood. The receptors come from a woman aged 18-29 years in good health. The CDR3 runs from the conserved cysteine through the conserved F or W.

cdr3_aa: CACSLSVTIYSYEQYF
v_call: TRBV28

cdr3_aa: CASRPAGTSKRGTDTQYF
v_call: TRBV7-2

cdr3_aa: CSVAWGAHTGELFF
v_call: TRBV29-1

cdr3_aa: CSVGGLAGALYYNEQFF
v_call: TRBV29-1

cdr3_aa: CAISVTEETQYF
v_call: TRBV10-3

cdr3_aa: CSVPLTSRRETQYF
v_call: TRBV20-1

cdr3_aa: CASSATENEQFF
v_call: TRBV7-2

cdr3_aa: CSATPGQGHHEQYF
v_call: TRBV29-1

cdr3_aa: CASSQGGLLNTEAFF
v_call: TRBV4-1

cdr3_aa: CASSLSASGQGRSPLHF
v_call: TRBV27

cdr3_aa: CASSQELLGDGSNQPQHF
v_call: TRBV4-3

cdr3_aa: CASSYAGTGSTEAFF
v_call: TRBV6-2/TRBV6-3

cdr3_aa: CASSDPEGLPDTQYF
v_call: TRBV6-4

cdr3_aa: CASSRNTGNSYNEQFF
v_call: TRBV7-2

cdr3_aa: CASSSTGTGLQPQHF
v_call: TRBV6-5

cdr3_aa: CASKLAGGTTGELFF
v_call: TRBV6-1

cdr3_aa: CASKPTGTSAGQYF
v_call: TRBV6-1

cdr3_aa: CSAPGGQSSTDTQYF
v_call: TRBV20-1

cdr3_aa: CASTPSGRQNEQFF
v_call: TRBV28

cdr3_aa: CASSLLAGGSGLHNEQFF
v_call: TRBV5-4

cdr3_aa: CASSPRGRGGELFF
v_call: TRBV7-3

cdr3_aa: CASSFFAGGPYNEQFF
v_call: TRBV7-2

cdr3_aa: CASSPGLAGEDNEQFF
v_call: TRBV12-3/TRBV12-4